One and the same sample provided the 4 T cell receptor beta chains below, sequenced in a study of T cell responses to AZD1222 COVID-19 vaccine. The assay was immunoSEQ multiplex PCR, and TCRdb's table has in-frame clones only and misses some. The sample has about 180,000 clones, just over 85% seen once; the top ten hold roughly 8%. This specimen was peripheral blood, taken on day 0 of AZD1222 vaccination. Every receptor here comes from an adult in good health.

The genes are TRBV27 and TRBJ2-7; a weak D match, TRBD2 (5 bases). Germline CDR1 and CDR2: MNHEY and SMNVEV (reference sequence). V lost 6 bases and J lost 3, with 12 bases in between. This CDR3 is 13 amino acids long. The chain's CDR3 is CASRPDGNYEQYF. The CDR3 nucleotides are TGTGCCAGCAGGCCGGACGGGAACTACGAGCAGTACTTC.

CDR3 sequence (DNA): TGTGCCAGCAGCTTAATGACGGCGGCAGTGGGAAACACCATATATTTT. This codes for CASSLMTAAVGNTIYF. The chain uses TRBV11-1 and TRBJ1-3, with unresolved D. V was shortened by 2 bases and J by 4 bases, with 15 bases between the two germline ends. This CDR3 contains 16 residues. Per germline, CDR1 SGHAT and CDR2 FQDESV (reference sequence).

The V gene is TRBV12-3 or TRBV12-4, the J gene TRBJ2-3; D is unresolved. The V end was cut by 2 bases, the J end by 3 bases, with 6 bases between. The length of the CDR3 is 13 residues. The CDR3 reads CASSLLMTDTQYF. In DNA, the CDR3 is TGTGCCAGCAGTTTACTAATGACAGATACGCAGTATTTT.

The chain has TRBV24-1 and TRBJ2-5; possibly TRBD1 for D (6 bases). Deletions cut 4 bases from V and 5 bases from J, with 16 bases between. CDR3 size: 15 residues. Germline V gives CDR1 KGHDR, CDR2 SFDVKD. The CDR3 nucleotides are TGTGCCACCAGTGAGGGGGCGTATTCCGGGGAGACCCAGTACTTC. Residues: CATSEGAYSGETQYF.